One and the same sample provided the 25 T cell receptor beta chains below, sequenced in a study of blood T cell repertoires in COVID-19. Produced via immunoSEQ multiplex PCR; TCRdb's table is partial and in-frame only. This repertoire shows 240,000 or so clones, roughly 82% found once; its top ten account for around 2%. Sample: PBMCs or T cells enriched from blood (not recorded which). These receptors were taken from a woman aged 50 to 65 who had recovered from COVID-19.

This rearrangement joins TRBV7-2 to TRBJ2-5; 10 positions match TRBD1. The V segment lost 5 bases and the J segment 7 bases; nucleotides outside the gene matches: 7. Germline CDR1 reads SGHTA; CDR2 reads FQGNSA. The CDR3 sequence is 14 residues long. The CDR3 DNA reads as TGTGCCAGCAGCCTGGGGACAGGGGAGGGGACCCAGTACTTC. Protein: CASSLGTGEGTQYF.

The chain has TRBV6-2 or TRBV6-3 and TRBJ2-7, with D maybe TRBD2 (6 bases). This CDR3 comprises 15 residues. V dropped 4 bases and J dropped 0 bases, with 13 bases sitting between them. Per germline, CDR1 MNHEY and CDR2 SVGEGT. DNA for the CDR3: TGTGCCAGCAGTTTACTGGAGGAGGGCTCCTACGAGCAGTACTTC. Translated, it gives CASSLLEEGSYEQYF.

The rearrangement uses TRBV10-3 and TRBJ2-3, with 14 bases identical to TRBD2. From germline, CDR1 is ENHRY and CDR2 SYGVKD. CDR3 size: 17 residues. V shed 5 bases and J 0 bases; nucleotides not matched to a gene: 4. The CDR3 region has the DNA TGTGCCATCAGTCCCGGGACTAGCGGGGGTAGCACAGATACGCAGTATTTT. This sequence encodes CAISPGTSGGSTDTQYF.

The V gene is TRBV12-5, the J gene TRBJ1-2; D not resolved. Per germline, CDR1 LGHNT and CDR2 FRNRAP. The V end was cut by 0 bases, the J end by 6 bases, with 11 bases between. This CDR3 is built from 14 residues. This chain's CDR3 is CASGLVPVFHGYTF. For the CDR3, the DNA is TGTGCTAGTGGTTTGGTCCCGGTTTTTCATGGCTACACCTTC.

The CDR3 reads CASSQENRDQPQHF. The CDR3 coding sequence is TGCGCCAGCAGCCAAGAGAACCGAGATCAGCCCCAGCATTTT. This chain connects TRBV4-1 to TRBJ1-5; no firm D call. The CDR3 is 14 residues long. The V gene lost 0 bases and the J gene lost 5 bases, with 8 bases spanning the gap. The germline gives CDR1 MGHRA, CDR2 YSYEKL.

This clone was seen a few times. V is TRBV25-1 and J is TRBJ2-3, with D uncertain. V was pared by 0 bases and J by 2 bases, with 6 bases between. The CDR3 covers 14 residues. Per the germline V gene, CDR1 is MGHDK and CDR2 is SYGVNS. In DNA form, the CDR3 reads TGTGCCAGCAGTGAATACCGCTACACAGATACGCAGTATTTT. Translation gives CASSEYRYTDTQYF.

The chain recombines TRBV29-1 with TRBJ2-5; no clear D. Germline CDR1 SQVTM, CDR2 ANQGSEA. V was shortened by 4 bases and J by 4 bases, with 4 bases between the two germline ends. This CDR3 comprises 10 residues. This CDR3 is CSVGLETQYF. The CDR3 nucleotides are TGCAGCGTTGGTCTAGAGACCCAGTACTTC.

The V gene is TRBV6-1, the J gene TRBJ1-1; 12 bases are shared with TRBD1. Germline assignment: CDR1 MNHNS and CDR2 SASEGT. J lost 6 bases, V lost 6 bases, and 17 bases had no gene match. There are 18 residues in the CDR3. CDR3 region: CASSEPGQGAIPGAEAFF. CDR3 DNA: TGTGCCAGCAGCGAACCGGGACAGGGGGCGATCCCTGGAGCTGAAGCTTTCTTT.

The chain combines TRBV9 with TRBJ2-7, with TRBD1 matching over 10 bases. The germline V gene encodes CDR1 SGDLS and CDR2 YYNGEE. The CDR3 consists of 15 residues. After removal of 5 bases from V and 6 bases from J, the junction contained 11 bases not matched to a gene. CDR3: CASSPRQGAFFEQYF. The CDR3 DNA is TGTGCCAGCAGTCCTAGACAGGGGGCCTTCTTCGAGCAGTACTTC.

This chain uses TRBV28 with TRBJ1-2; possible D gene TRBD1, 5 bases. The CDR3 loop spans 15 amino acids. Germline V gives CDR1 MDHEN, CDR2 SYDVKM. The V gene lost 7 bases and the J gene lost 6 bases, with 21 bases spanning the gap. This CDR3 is CASNRREKGKDGYTF. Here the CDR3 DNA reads TGTGCCAGCAATAGGAGAGAAAAGGGGAAGGATGGCTACACCTTC.

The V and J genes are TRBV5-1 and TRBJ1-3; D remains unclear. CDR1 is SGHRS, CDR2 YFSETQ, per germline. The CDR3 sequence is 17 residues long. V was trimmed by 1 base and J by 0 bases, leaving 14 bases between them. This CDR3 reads CASSLTIDGDSGNTIYF. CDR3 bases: TGCGCCAGCAGCTTGACTATTGACGGTGACTCTGGAAACACCATATATTTT.

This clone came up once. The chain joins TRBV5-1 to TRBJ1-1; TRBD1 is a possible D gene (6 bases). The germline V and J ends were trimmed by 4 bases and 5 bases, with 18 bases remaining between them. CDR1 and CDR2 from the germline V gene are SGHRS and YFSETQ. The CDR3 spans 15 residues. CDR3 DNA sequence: TGCGCCAGCAGCGATTGGGCGGGGGCGAGGACTGAAGCTTTCTTT. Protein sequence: CASSDWAGARTEAFF. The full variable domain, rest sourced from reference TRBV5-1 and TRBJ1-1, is KAGVTQTPRYLIKTRGQQVTLSCSPISGHRSVSWYQQTPGQGLQFLFEYFSETQRNKGNFPGRFSGRQFSNSRSEMNVSTLELGDSALYLCASSDWAGARTEAFFGQGTRLTVV.

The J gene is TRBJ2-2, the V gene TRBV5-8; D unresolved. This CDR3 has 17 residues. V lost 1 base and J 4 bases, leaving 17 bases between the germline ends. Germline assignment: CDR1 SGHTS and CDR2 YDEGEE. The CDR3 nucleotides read TGTGCCAGCAGCTTGATGGGCCCTTCCTGGTCCACCGGGGAGCTGTTTTTT. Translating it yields CASSLMGPSWSTGELFF.

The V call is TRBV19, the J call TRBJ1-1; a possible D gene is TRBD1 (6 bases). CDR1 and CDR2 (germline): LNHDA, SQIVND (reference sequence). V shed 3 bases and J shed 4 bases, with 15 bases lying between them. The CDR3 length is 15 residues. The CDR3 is CASSMGRGGRTEAFF. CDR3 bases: TGTGCCAGTAGTATGGGACGGGGGGGCCGCACTGAAGCTTTCTTT.

Written as DNA, the CDR3 is TGTGCCACCAGCACCCAACGGGGAAACTATGGCTACACCTTC. This translates into CATSTQRGNYGYTF. This rearrangement joins TRBV15 to TRBJ1-2, with D hard to call. V was cut by 4 bases and J by 2 bases, with 11 bases left in between. The CDR3 consists of 14 residues. Germline V CDR1 and CDR2: LNHNV, YYDKDF (reference sequence).

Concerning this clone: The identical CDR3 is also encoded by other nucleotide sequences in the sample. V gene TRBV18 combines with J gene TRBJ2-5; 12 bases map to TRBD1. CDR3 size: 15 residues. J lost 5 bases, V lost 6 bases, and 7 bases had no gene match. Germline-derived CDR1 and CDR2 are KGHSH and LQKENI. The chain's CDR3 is CASSPGTGGRETQYF. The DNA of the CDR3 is TGTGCCAGCTCCCCCGGGACAGGGGGCCGTGAGACCCAGTACTTC.

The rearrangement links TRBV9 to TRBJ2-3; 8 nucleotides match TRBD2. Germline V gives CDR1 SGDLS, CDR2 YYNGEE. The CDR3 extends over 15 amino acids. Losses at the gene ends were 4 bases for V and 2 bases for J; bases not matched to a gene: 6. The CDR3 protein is CASSSAGATTDTQYF. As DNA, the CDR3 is TGTGCCAGCAGCTCAGCGGGGGCCACCACAGATACGCAGTATTTT. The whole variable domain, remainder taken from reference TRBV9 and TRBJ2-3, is DSGVTQTPKHLITATGQRVTLRCSPRSGDLSVYWYQQSLDQGLQFLIQYYNGEERAKGNILERFSAQQFPDLHSELNLSSLELGDSALYFCASSSAGATTDTQYFGPGTRLTVL.

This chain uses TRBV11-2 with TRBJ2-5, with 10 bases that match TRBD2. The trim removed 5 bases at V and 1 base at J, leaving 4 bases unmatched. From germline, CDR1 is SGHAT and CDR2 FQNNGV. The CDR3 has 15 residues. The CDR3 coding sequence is TGTGCCAGCAGCCTTTGGACTAGCGGCCAAGAGACCCAGTACTTC. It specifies CASSLWTSGQETQYF.

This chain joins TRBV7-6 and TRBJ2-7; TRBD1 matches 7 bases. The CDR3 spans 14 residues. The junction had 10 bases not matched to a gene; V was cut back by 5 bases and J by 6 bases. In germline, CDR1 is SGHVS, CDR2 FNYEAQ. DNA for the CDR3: TGTGCCAGCAGCAATCAACAGGGGATCGGCGAGCAGTACTTC. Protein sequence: CASSNQQGIGEQYF.

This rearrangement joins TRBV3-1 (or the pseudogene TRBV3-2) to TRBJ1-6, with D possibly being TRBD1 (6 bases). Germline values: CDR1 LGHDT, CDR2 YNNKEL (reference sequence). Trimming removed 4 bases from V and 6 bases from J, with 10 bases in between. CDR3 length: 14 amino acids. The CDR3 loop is CASSRTAFNSPLHF. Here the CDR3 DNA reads TGTGCCAGCAGCCGGACAGCGTTTAATTCACCCCTCCACTTT.

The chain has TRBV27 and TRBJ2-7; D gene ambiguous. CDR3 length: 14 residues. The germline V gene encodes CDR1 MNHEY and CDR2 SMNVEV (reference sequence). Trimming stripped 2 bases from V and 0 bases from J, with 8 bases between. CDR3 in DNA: TGTGCCAGCAGTTTAACAAGGAGCTCCTACGAGCAGTACTTC. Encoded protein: CASSLTRSSYEQYF.

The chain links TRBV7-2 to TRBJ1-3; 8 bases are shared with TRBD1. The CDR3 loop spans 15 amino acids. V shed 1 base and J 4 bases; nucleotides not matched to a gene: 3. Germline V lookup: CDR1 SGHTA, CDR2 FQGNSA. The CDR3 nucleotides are TGTGCCAGCAGCTTAGGGACAGGGAAAGGAAACACCATATATTTT. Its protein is CASSLGTGKGNTIYF.

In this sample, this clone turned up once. The CDR3 reads CASSSDRWNTGELFF. The CDR3 DNA reads as TGTGCCAGCAGCTCGGACAGGTGGAACACCGGGGAGCTGTTTTTT. The J gene is TRBJ2-2, the V gene TRBV7-8; TRBD1 aligns across 7 bases. Germline-derived CDR1 and CDR2 are SGHVS and FQNEAQ. The V segment lost 4 bases and the J segment 1 base; nucleotides outside the gene matches: 3. This CDR3 has 15 residues. Variable domain in full (rest from reference TRBV7-8 and TRBJ2-2): GAGVSQSPRYKVAKRGQDVALRCDPISGHVSLFWYQQALGQGPEFLTYFQNEAQLDKSGLPSDRFFAERPEGSVSTLKIQRTQQEDSAVYLCASSSDRWNTGELFFGEGSRLTVL.

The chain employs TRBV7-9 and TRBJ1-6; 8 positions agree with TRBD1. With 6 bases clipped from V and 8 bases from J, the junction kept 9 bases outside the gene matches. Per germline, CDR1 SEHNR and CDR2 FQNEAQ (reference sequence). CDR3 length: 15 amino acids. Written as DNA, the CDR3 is TGTGCCAGCAGGCCATCGGACAGGGATCATTCACCCCTCCACTTT. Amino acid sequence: CASRPSDRDHSPLHF. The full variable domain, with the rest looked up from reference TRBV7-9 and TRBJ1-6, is DTGVSQNPRHKITKRGQNVTFRCDPISEHNRLYWYRQTLGQGPEFLTYFQNEAQLEKSRLLSDRFSAERPKGSFSTLEIQRTEQGDSAMYLCASRPSDRDHSPLHFGNGTRLTVT.

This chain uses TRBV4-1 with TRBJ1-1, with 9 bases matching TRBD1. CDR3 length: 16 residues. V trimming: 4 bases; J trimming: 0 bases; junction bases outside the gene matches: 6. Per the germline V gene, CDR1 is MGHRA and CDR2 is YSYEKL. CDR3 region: CASSRTGTGLNTEAFF. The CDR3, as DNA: TGCGCCAGCAGCCGGACCGGGACAGGGCTGAACACTGAAGCTTTCTTT.